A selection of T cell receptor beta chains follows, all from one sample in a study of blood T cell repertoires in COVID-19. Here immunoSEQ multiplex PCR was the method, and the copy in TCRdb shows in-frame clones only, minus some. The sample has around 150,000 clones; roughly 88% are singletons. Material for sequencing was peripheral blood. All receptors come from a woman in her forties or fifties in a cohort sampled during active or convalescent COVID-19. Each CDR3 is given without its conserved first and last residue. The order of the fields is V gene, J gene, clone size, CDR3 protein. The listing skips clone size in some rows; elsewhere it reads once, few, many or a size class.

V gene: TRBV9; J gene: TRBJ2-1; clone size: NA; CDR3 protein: ASSVGRGDPYNEQF
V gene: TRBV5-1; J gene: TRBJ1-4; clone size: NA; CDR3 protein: ASSLASGGGEKLF
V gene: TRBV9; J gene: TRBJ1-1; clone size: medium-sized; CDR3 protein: ASSVDVGQGAESTEAF
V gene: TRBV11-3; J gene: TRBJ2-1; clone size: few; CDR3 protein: ASSLYGPEAYNEQF
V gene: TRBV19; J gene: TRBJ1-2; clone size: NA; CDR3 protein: ASSIEGQGTYGYT
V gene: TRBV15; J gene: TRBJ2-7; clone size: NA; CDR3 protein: ATSRSGSTYEQY
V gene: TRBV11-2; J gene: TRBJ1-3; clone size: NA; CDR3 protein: ASSLQWSSGNTIY
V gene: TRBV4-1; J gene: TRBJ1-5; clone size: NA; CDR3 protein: ASSSTGNGNQPQH
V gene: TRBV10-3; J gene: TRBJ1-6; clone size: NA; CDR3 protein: AISFGDSSPLH
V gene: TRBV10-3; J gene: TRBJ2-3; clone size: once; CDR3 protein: AISGLAGGVTDTQY
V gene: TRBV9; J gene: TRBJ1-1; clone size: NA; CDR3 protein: ASRASGEGSTEAF
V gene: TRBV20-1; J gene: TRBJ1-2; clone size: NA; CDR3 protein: SAVDKGVYT
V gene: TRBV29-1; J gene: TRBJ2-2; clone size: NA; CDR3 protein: SVGWRGTGELF
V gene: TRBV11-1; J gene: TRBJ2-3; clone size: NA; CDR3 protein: ASRIAGVTTDTQY
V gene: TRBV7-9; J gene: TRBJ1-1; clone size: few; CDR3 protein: ASSSIGQGGSEAF
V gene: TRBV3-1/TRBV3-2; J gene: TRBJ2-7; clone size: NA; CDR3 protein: ASSQDSCSYEQY
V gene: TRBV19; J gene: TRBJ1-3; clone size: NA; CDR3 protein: ASSRPGQFYSGNTIY
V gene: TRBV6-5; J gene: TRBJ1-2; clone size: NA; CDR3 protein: ASNKAGTVRVGYT
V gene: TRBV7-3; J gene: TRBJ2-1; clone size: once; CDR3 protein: ASSSRGGFNNEQF
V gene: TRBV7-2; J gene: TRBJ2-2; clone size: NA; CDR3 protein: ASSLGLLGTGELF
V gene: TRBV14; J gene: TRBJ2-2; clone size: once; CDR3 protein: ASSQGKGGVTGELF
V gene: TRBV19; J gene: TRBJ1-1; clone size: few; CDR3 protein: ASQDRVNTEAF
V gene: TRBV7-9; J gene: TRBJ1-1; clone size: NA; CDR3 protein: ASSLDMNTEAF
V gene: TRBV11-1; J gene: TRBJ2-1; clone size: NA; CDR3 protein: ASSLGGGFYNEQF
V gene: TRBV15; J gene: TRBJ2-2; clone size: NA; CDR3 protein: ATSRDLASGSAGELF
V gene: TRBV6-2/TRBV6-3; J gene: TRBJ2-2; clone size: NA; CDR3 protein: ASSYPVTGELF
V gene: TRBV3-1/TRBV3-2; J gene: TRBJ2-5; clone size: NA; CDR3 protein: ASSQGSGLQETQY
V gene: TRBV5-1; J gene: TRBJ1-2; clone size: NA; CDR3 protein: ASNTDGTGIGGYT
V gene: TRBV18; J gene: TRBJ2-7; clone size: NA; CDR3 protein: ASSLWTSGNSYEQY
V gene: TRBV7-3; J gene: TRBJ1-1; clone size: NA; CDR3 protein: ASSYTGDTEAF
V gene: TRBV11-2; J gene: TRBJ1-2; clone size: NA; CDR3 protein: ASSGTVDSYYGYT
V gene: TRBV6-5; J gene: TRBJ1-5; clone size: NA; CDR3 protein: ASSYATGYNQPQH
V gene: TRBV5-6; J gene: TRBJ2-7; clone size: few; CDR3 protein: ASRDSSYEQY
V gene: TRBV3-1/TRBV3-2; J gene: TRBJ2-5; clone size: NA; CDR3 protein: ASSQGSGTYQETQY
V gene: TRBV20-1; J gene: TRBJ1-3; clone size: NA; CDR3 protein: SARAGNTIY
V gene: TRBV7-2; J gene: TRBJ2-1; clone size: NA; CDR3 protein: ASSPTYSYNEQF